This T cell receptor beta chain was identified in a study of blood T cell repertoires in COVID-19. Turning to the study itself: Samples came from the United States, Italy and Spain, spanning acute and convalescent COVID-19. T cells, B-cell-depleted T cells, or PBMCs supplied cDNA or gDNA.

V dropped 1 base and J dropped 0 bases, with 10 bases sitting between them. CDR1 is LGHNA and CDR2 is YSLEER in the germline V gene. CDR3 length: 17 amino acids. Original data processing: Using reference gene primer amplification, nucleated cell counts were estimated. Here immunoSEQ multiplex PCR was the method, and the copy in TCRdb shows in-frame clones only, minus some. V and J calls and clone size are those listed in that table; D and trimming were worked out from the DNA. The sample shows approximately 140,000 clones, around nine tenths of them seen only once. The sequencing sample was made of peripheral blood. The chain employs TRBV4-3 and TRBJ1-6, with a tentative D call TRBD1 (5 bases). The sequence derives from a woman aged 55-69 years with acute or convalescent COVID-19. In nucleotides, the CDR3 is TGCGCCAGCAGCCAAGGGGGGGAGAGCTCCTATAATTCACCCCTCCACTTT. This sequence encodes CASSQGGESSYNSPLHF.